This T cell receptor beta chain came from a study of T cell clonality in common variable immunodeficiency. This table comes from immunoSEQ multiplex PCR, and its TCRdb copy is limited to in-frame clones, with some not included. The record shows around 50,000 clones for this sample, with no singletons present. Most patients and controls had Caucasian heritage. Blood samples were heparinized, about 4.5 to 9 ml per donor. Germline CDR1 is SGHRS and CDR2 is YFSETQ. The CDR3 spans 11 residues. This clone appeared many times. Read coverage stops 3 residues before the CDR3 terminus; the germline J gene supplies the remainder.

The sample consisted of peripheral blood mononuclear cells. The rearrangement joins TRBV5-1 to TRBJ1-2, with D hard to call. This TCR came from a person aged 18-70 years in good health. The DNA read from the CDR3 is TGCGCCAGCAGCTCCCCCTCCGGC. It is translated as CASSSPSG. The CDR3, in full, reads CASSSPSGYTF.